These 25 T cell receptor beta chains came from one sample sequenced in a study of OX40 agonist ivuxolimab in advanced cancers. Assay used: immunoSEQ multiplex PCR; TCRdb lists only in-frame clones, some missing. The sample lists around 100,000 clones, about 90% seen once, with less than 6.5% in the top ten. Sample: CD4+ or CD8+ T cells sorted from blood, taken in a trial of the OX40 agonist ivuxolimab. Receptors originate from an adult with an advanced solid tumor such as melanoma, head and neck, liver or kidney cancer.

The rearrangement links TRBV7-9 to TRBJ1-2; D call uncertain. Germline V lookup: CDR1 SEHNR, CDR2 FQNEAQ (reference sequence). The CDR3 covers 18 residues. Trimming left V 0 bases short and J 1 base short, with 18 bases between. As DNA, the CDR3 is TGTGCCAGCAGCTTAGCGGAGACGGACCGCGGCGGTAACTATGGCTACACCTTC. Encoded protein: CASSLAETDRGGNYGYTF.

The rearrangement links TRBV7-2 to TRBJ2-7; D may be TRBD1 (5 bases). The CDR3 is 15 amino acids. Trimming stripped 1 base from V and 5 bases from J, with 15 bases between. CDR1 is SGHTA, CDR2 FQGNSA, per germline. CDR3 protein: CASSLGFGAIDEQYF. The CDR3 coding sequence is TGTGCCAGCAGCTTAGGATTTGGGGCAATCGACGAGCAGTACTTC.

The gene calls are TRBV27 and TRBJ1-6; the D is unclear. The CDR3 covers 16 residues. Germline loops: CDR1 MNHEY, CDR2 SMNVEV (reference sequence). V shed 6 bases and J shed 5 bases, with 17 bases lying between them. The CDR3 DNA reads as TGTGCCAGCAGCCCCAACGGGCGGCCCGATAATTCACCCCTCCACTTT. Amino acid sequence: CASSPNGRPDNSPLHF.

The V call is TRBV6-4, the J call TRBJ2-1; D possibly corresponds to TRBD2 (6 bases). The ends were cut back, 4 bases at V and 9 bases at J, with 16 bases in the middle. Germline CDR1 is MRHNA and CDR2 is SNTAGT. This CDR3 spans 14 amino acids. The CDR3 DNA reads TGTGCCAGCAGTGCATCCGGAGGGAGCCTTGAGCAGTTCTTC. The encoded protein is CASSASGGSLEQFF.

CDR3: CASSEALGDRVGDTQYF. DNA of the CDR3: TGTGCCAGCAGTGAAGCGCTCGGGGACAGGGTAGGAGATACGCAGTATTTT. The chain uses TRBV6-1 and TRBJ2-3; TRBD1 matches 9 bases. Germline CDR1 is MNHNS and CDR2 is SASEGT. This CDR3 has 17 amino acids. J lost 5 bases, V lost 0 bases, and 9 bases had no gene match.

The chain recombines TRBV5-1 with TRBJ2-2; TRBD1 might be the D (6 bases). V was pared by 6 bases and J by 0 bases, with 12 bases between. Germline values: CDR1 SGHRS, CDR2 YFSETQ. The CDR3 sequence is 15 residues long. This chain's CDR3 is CASTMGASNTGELFF. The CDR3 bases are TGCGCCAGCACGATGGGGGCCTCGAACACCGGGGAGCTGTTTTTT.

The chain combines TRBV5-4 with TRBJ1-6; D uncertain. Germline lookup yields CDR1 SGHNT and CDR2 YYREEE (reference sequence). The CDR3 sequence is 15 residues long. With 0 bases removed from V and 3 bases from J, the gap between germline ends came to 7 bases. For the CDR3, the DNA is TGTGCCAGCAGCTTGGAGGCAGTCTATAATTCACCCCTCCACTTT. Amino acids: CASSLEAVYNSPLHF. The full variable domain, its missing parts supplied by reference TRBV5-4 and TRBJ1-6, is ETGVTQSPTHLIKTRGQQVTLRCSSQSGHNTVSWYQQALGQGPQFIFQYYREEENGRGNFPPRFSGLQFPNYSSELNVNALELDDSALYLCASSLEAVYNSPLHFGNGTRLTVT.

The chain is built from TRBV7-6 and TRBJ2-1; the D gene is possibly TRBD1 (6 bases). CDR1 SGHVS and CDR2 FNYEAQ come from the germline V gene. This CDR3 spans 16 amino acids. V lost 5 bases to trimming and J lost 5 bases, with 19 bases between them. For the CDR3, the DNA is TGTGCCAGCAGCCTGGCAGCCAGGGGAAGGAACAATGAGCAGTTCTTC. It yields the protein CASSLAARGRNNEQFF.

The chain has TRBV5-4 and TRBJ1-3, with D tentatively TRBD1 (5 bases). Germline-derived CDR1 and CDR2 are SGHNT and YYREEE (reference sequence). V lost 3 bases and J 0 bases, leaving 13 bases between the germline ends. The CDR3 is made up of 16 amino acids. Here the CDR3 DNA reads TGTGCCAGCAGCTCCTGGGTGGGGGACTCTGGAAACACCATATATTTT. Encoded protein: CASSSWVGDSGNTIYF.

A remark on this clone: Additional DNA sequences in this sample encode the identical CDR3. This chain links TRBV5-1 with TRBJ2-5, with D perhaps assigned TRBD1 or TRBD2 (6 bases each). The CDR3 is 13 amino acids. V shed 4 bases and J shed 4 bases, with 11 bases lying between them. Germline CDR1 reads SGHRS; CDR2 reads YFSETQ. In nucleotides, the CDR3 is TGCGCCAGCAGCCCTGAGGGGGGAGAGACCCAGTACTTC. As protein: CASSPEGGETQYF.

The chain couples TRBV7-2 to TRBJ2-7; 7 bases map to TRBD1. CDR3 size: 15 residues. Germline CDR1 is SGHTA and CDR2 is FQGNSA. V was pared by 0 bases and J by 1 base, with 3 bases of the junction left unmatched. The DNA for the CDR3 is TGTGCCAGCAGCTTAGCAGGGACAGAATCCTACGAGCAGTACTTC. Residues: CASSLAGTESYEQYF.

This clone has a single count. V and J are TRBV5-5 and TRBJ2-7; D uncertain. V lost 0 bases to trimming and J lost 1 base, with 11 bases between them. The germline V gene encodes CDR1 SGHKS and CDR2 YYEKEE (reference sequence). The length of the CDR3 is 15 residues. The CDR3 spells CASSLAVTDSYEQYF. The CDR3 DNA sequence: TGTGCCAGCAGCTTGGCCGTAACAGATTCCTACGAGCAGTACTTC. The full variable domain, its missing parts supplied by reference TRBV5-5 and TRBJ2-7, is DAGVTQSPTHLIKTRGQQVTLRCSPISGHKSVSWYQQVLGQGPQFIFQYYEKEERGRGNFPDRFSARQFPNYSSELNVNALLLGDSALYLCASSLAVTDSYEQYFGPGTRLTVT.

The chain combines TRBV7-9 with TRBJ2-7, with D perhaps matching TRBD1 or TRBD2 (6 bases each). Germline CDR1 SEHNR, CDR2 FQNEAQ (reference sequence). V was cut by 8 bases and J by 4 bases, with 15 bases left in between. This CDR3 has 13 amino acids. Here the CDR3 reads CASRGQAMYEQYF. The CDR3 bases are TGTGCCAGCCGGGGGCAGGCCATGTACGAGCAGTACTTC.

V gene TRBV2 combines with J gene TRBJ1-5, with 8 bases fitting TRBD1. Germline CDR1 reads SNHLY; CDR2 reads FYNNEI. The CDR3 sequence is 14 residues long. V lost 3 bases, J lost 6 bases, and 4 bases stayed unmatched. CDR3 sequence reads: CASSDRTGFQPQHF. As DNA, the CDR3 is TGTGCCAGCAGTGATCGGACAGGGTTTCAGCCCCAGCATTTT.

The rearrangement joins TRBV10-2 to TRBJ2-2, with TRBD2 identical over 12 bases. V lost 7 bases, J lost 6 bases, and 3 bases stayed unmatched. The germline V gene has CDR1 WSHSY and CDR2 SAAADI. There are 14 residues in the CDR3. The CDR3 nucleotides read TGCGCCAGCATTCCTAGCGGGGGGGCCGGGGAGCTGTTTTTT. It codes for CASIPSGGAGELFF.

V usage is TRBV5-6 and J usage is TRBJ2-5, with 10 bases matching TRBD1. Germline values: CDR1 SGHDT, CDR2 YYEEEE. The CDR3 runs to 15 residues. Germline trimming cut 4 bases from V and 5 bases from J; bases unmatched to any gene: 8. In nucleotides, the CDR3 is TGTGCCAGCAGCACCGGGACAGGGGCGGCGGAGACCCAGTACTTC. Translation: CASSTGTGAAETQYF.

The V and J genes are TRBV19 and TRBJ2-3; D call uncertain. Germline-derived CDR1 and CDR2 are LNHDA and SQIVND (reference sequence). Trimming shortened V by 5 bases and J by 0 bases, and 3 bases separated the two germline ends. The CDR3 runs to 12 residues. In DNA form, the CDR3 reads TGTGCCAGTAGTTACAGCACAGATACGCAGTATTTT. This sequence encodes CASSYSTDTQYF.

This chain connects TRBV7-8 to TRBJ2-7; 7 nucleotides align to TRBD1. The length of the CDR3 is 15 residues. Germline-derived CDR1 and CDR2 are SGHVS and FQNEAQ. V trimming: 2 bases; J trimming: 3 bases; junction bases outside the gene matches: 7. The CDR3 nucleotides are TGTGCCAGCAGCTTACTAGGGGGCCGGCACTACGAGCAGTACTTC. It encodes CASSLLGGRHYEQYF. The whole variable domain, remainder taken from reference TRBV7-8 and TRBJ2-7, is GAGVSQSPRYKVAKRGQDVALRCDPISGHVSLFWYQQALGQGPEFLTYFQNEAQLDKSGLPSDRFFAERPEGSVSTLKIQRTQQEDSAVYLCASSLLGGRHYEQYFGPGTRLTVT.

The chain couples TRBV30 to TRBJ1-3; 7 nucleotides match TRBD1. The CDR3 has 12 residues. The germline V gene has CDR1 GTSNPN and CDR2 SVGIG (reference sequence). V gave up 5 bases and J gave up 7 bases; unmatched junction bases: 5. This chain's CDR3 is CAWDRVGNTIYF. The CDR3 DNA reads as TGTGCCTGGGACAGGGTAGGGAACACCATATATTTT.

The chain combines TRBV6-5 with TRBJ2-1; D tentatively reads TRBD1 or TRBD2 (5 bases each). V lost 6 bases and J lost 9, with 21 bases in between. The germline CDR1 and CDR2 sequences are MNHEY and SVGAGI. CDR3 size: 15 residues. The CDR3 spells CASRNHQFGTIEQFF. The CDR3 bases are TGTGCCAGCAGAAACCATCAATTCGGGACGATTGAGCAGTTCTTC.

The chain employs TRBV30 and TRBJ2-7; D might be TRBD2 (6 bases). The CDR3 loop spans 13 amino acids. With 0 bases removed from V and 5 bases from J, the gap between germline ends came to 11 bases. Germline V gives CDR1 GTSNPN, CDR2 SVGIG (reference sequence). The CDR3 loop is CAWSVRGNHEQYF. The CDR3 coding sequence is TGTGCCTGGAGTGTACGGGGGAACCACGAGCAGTACTTC.

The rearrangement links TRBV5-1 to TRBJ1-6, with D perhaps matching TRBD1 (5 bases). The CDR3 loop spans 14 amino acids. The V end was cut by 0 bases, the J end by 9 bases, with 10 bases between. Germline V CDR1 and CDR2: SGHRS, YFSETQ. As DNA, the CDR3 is TGCGCCAGCAGCTTGGGGCAGGGAGCTTCACCCCTCCACTTT. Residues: CASSLGQGASPLHF.

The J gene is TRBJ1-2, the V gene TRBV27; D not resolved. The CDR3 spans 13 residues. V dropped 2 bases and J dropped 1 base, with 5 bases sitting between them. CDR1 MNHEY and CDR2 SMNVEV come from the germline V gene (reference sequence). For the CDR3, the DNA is TGTGCCAGCAGTTTAGGCGGTAACTATGGCTACACCTTC. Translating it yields CASSLGGNYGYTF.

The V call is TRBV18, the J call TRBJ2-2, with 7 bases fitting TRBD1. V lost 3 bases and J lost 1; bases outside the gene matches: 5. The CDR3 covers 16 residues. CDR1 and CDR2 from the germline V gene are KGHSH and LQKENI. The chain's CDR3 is CASSPSRDRNTGELFF. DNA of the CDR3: TGTGCCAGCTCACCCTCCCGGGACAGGAACACCGGGGAGCTGTTTTTT.

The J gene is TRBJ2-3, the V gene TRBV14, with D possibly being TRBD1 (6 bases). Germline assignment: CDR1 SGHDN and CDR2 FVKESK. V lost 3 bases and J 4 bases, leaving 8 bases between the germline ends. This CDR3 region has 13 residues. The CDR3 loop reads CASSQGAADTQYF. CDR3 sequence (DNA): TGTGCCAGCAGCCAGGGGGCTGCAGATACGCAGTATTTT. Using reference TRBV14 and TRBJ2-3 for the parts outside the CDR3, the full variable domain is EAGVTQFPSHSVIEKGQTVTLRCDPISGHDNLYWYRRVMGKEIKFLLHFVKESKQDESGMPNNRFLAERTGGTYSTLKVQPAELEDSGVYFCASSQGAADTQYFGPGTRLTVL.